This T cell receptor (beta chain) was recorded in a study of T cell changes during pregnancy in multiple sclerosis. The ends lost 7 bases at V and 3 bases at J; junction bases unmatched: 4. CDR3 length: 14 residues. Germline V CDR1 and CDR2: SGHTA, FQGNSA. The assay was immunoSEQ multiplex PCR, and TCRdb's table has in-frame clones only and misses some. The sample shows about 40,000 clones, about 90% of them seen only once. The receptor comes from a female donor in good health, enrolled as a control in a pregnancy study. The sequenced sample was CD4+ T cells from peripheral blood mononuclear cells, obtained in the third trimester of pregnancy. The V call is TRBV7-2, the J call TRBJ2-7; TRBD2 aligns across 12 bases. The CDR3 DNA follows: TGTGCCAGCACCCGACTAGCGGGAGTCTACGAGCAGTACTTC. Translation: CASTRLAGVYEQYF.